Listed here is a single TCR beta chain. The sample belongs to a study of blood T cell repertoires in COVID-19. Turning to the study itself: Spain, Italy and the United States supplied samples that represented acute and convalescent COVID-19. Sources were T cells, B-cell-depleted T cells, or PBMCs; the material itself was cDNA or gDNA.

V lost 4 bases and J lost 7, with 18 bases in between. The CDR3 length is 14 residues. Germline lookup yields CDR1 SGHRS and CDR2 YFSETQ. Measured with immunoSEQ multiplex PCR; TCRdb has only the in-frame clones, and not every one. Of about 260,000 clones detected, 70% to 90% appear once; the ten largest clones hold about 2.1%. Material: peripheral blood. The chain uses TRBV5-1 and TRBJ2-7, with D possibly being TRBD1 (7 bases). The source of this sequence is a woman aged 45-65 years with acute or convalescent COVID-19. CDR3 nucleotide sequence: TGCGCCAGCAGCCCGGGACAGCACCGGGGGGAGCAGTACTTC. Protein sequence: CASSPGQHRGEQYF.